The entry below gives a single T cell receptor beta chain sequence along with its context. Profiling relied on immunoSEQ multiplex PCR, and the TCRdb table lists in-frame clones only, not all of them. The profile shows around 67,000 clones, roughly 95% of them singletons. The CDR3 is made up of 12 amino acids. The germline V gene encodes CDR1 MNHNS and CDR2 SASEGT. Trimming cost V 6 bases and J 11 bases, with 14 bases left between them. These data originate in a study of technical replicates of blood from a handful of donors. The sequence was collected from a human donor in good health. The source material was T cells isolated from PBMCs. This chain joins TRBV6-1 and TRBJ2-4, with TRBD2 as a possible D gene (5 bases). The DNA of the CDR3 is TGTGCCAGCAGAAGGGAGTCCAGCGTTCAGTACTTC. Residues: CASRRESSVQYF.